The following is a T cell receptor (beta chain) sequence with its context. Antigen: not known. Trimming removed 0 bases from V and 0 bases from J; junction bases left unmatched: 7. Germline assignment: CDR1 MRHNA and CDR2 SNTAGT. The CDR3 has 20 amino acids. The assay ran at deep level. Generated by immunoSEQ multiplex PCR, the TCRdb table keeps only in-frame clones and is missing some. This repertoire shows approximately 1,500,000 clones, nearly 99% found once; its top ten account for about 0.42%. This sample was included in a study of shared clonotypes between healthy human individuals. Study-wide results and caveats: Clonotypes shared by all four sorted-subset donors had higher generation probabilities than non-shared clonotypes.

Sequenced sample: naive CD4+ T cells sorted from blood. Subset noted: CD45RA+ positively selected. V is TRBV6-4 and J is TRBJ2-2; 13 bases fit TRBD2. The TCR was taken from a man aged 30-40 years in good health. CDR3 in amino acids: CASSDSPLAGGPANTGELFF. CDR3 bases: TGTGCCAGCAGTGACTCACCACTAGCGGGAGGGCCCGCGAACACCGGGGAGCTGTTTTTT.